This TCR beta chain was identified during a study of cytomegalovirus exposure and HLA in healthy donors (dated by TCRdb to about 2017). Context from the whole study: According to an earlier analysis of around 600 of the donors, about 190 million T cells yielded roughly 110 million unique TCR beta sequences and 276 Gb of sequence data. An early release that covered about 600 HLA-typed donors contained approximately 320 gigabases of sequencing data and about 93 million unique TCR sequences. Of the roughly 400 genotyped donors, approximately 83% fell in the genetic ancestry cluster associated with self-reported Caucasian donors. The study aimed to test whether signatures of past pathogen exposure could be identified by cataloging public T cell receptors. The T cell repertoires of 700 or so subjects were profiled by immunosequencing and related to cytomegalovirus serostatus. Along with the roughly 670-subject first cohort, a separate validation cohort of over a hundred different subjects was used. To predict cytomegalovirus infection status, the study combined high-throughput TCR immunosequencing, statistical association of individual TCRs with disease status, and machine learning. A later analysis re-analyzed previously published TCR beta repertoires from approximately 670 donors and added high-resolution HLA genotyping to study TCR occurrence patterns. In the later analysis, no new phenotypic data were used to find candidate immune exposures; instead, reliance was placed on TCR beta sequences and their occurrence across donors. An earlier analysis of roughly 600 of the donors used high-throughput TCR beta sequencing to judge whether each TCR beta V gene segment behaved as functional or pseudogenic. Donor age, sex, ethnicity and CMV serostatus were compiled together with the repertoire data. In a later genetic analysis, genome-wide SNP genotypes for about 55% of the roughly 700 donors were used, and that subset was treated as a discovery cohort. Every discovery cohort repertoire had been produced on one sequencing platform. HLA typing covered class I and class II loci at four-digit resolution. Typing coverage differed by locus: A, B, C, DRB1 and DQB1 were typed in roughly 620-640 donors, DQA1 in roughly 500, DPA1 in 600 to 610, and DPB1 in just under 490. Four or five DR-DQ haplotypes were handled as single units for association and clustering because linkage in the cohort was strong. Across under 500 genotyped donors of the cohort, an average of roughly 200,000 unique TCR beta nucleotide sequences per donor were sequenced, and 15% to 20% of those sequences were non-productive.

V is clipped by 4 bases and J by 7 bases, and the sequence between their germline boundaries is 19 bases long. For CDR1 and CDR2, the germline V gene lists MGHRA and YSYEKL. Including the terminal cysteine and phenylalanine, the CDR3 comprises 15 residues. Only the CDR3 DNA stays, 45 bases, in frame from base 1. General conclusions and limits of the study: A further reported finding was that TCR beta sequences accurately predicted the HLA-A and HLA-B alleles for most subjects in the first cohort. Broadly in line with IMGT annotations, most TCR beta V segments showed up in productive rearrangements about 90% or about 30% of the time in an earlier analysis of 587 of the donors. According to a later genetic analysis, donors in an Asian-associated ancestry cluster had fewer N-insertions in productive TCRs than the approximately 610-donor mean. Sequencing depth was assumed to be roughly uniform across donors in the presence/absence analyses, though that assumption may not hold. Several of the top co-occurrence clusters appeared to be linked to parvovirus B19, influenza, CMV and Epstein-Barr virus, according to a later analysis. Most TCR sequences were observed very rarely across donors, whereas some public TCRs were present in many individuals. In a later analysis, TCR association rates were found to vary across HLA loci, with the most associated TCRs seen for DRB1 alleles and the fewest for HLA-C alleles. In both the original and validation cohorts, the classifier was reported to diagnose cytomegalovirus status with high specificity and sensitivity. Because counts were too low, seventeen rarely observed V segments, including chromosome 9 orphons, were excluded from the earlier analysis of some 590 of the donors. Because HLA typing was missing for some donors at each locus, association tests included only the typed subset. A later analysis found that HLA-associated TCR beta chains were more clonally expanded and had lower generation probabilities than equally common non-associated chains. The sequencing pipeline was judged likely to have produced a cluster of highly shared sequence variants as a technical artifact. Correlated functional status among segregating V segments might be attributable to linkage disequilibrium, but an unknown experimental factor could not be ruled out. V-gene and J-gene trimming of TCR beta chains was associated with a missense DCLRE1C variant in a later genetic analysis, and the association was replicated in an independent cohort. In vitro tests confirmed that a few of the cytomegalovirus-associated TCR beta chains recognize cytomegalovirus antigens. Strong co-occurrence of HLA alleles, especially DR and DQ, made assigning TCR associations to individual alleles difficult. Some IMGT-functional V segments, including TRBV6-2 and TRBV6-3, could not be distinguished by the 87-base-pair reads and were therefore excluded. Only TCR beta chains were sequenced in this cohort, and the absence of alpha or paired-chain data limited detectable features. In a later analysis, some 17,000 TCR beta sequences were associated with specific HLA alleles at a false discovery rate of 0.05. According to a later analysis, most CMV-associated TCR beta chains appeared to be HLA-restricted, and the HLA associations seemed to be driven largely by CMV exposure. CMV serostatus was the only immune exposure information available for the cohort. A total of roughly 160 TCR beta chains were listed by the study as associated with cytomegalovirus. The authors suggested that the approach could potentially be generalized to other disease states and immunological phenotypes.

In total, around 600 healthy bone marrow donors made up the cohort. Cohort members were all nominally healthy when sampled, although unrecorded immune exposures were likely present. The donor tested CMV seronegative and was one of the 352 seronegative cohort members. Every donor gave a peripheral blood sample, and the peripheral blood mononuclear cells from that sample were used for TCR beta sequencing. Genomic DNA extraction from the blood cell samples was performed with the Qiagen DNeasy Blood Extraction Kit. The method was the immunoSEQ multiplex PCR assay. A mixture of 60 forward primers for TCR Vbeta segments and 13 reverse primers for TCR Jbeta segments was used in the multiplex PCR. A multiplex PCR assay on genomic DNA amplified the CDR3 region of rearranged TCR beta genes. Amplified TCR beta libraries were sequenced as 87-base-pair reads on the Illumina HiSeq System. As for the authors' bioinformatics: A later analysis tallied 75 million to 95 million unique TCR beta chains across the 550 to 850 repertoires, and approximately 12 million of those chains were shared by two or more donors. Raw reads were error-corrected and collapsed into unique sequences by a nearest-neighbor algorithm in which closely related sequences were merged to remove PCR and sequencing errors. Alignment of CDR3 sequences to IMGT reference sequences was used to assign V, D and J gene segments. For a sequence to be retained, a match of at least six nucleotides was required to both a V gene segment and a J gene segment. Rearrangements were called productive when the CDR3 lacked stop codons and stayed in frame with V and J; all others were non-productive. CDR3 was defined according to IMGT convention as the region running from the second conserved V-encoded cysteine to the conserved J-encoded phenylalanine. The earlier analysis of around 640 of the donors excluded sequences that lacked an unambiguous match to a single V gene segment. In an earlier analysis of more than 500 of the donors, a V segment was called functional when productive rearrangements were above 56.7%, and segregating when the standard deviation between donors exceeded 5%. A statistical classification framework was built to diagnose cytomegalovirus status from the catalog of TCR beta chain sequences. In a later analysis, TCR nucleotide sequences were compared against IMGT/GENE-DB human TR gene sequences so that V and J genes could be assigned. Using the TCRdist pipeline, a later analysis assigned CDR3 sequences along with most-parsimonious VDJ recombination scenarios. In a later analysis, each TCR beta chain was defined by its CDR3 amino acid sequence together with its V-gene family, and reads lacking a unique V-gene family were excluded. To address suspected cross-contamination and a sequencing artifact, a later analysis removed several hundred highly shared, low-generation-probability nucleotide sequences. In a later analysis, a clonal expansion index was calculated for each public chain from normalized within-repertoire ranks of inferred template counts. A later analysis computed generation probabilities with a VDJ recombination model fitted to out-of-frame rearrangements, and checked the results against IGoR. Hypergeometric tests were used in a later analysis to score TCR-TCR, TCR-HLA and TCR-CMV co-occurrence, with a repertoire-size bias correction applied to the TCR pairs. A later analysis estimated false discovery rates by permuting HLA or CMV assignments 20 times. In a later analysis, co-occurring TCRs were grouped using DBSCAN, and TCRdist sequence similarity was added for clustering within HLA-allele-positive subsets. For co-occurrence clustering, repertoires with fewer than 30,000 or more than 120,000 public chains were excluded, along with five repertoires with anomalous nucleotide sharing. TCRdb mirrors the immuneACCESS table, restricted to in-frame sequences. Some clones are absent from its copies; in checked studies, under half trace to an unresolved V gene, and the reason for the others is unknown. The D gene and trimming were derived from the DNA, and the V and J assignments and clone size from that table. In this sample the table shows about 150,000 clones, around a tenth of which occur a single time. Less than 2% of the sample lies in the top ten.

Points on this clone: The clone's antigen remains unknown. No quality values exist for individual bases; no much larger clone is one base distant.

This receptor was obtained from a man aged 50-60 years in good health and CMV-seronegative. Here the chain combines TRBV4-1 and TRBJ1-2; a weak D assignment points to TRBD1 (5 bases agree). The sequenced sample consisted of PBMCs. In nucleotide form, the sequence is TGCGCCAGCAGCCTCCCTGTCCAGGGTACTGGTGGCTACACCTTC. It translates as CASSLPVQGTGGYTF.